These 12 T cell receptor beta chains came from one sample sequenced in a study of regulatory dendritic cells for organ transplantation. Here immunoSEQ multiplex PCR was the method, and the copy in TCRdb shows in-frame clones only, minus some. The sample lists more than 9,500 clones; 89% were seen once. CFSE-labeled sorted T cells met regulatory or mature dendritic cells for 5 to 6 days. No antigens are known for them. Sequenced: naive CD8+ T cells from blood cultured with regulatory dendritic cells. Subset meaning: CD45RA+ naive T cells. The receptors derive from a human donor in good health.

The chain couples TRBV4-2 to TRBJ2-2, with TRBD1 matching 8 bases. CDR3 length: 19 amino acids. CDR1 and CDR2 from the germline V gene are LGHNA and YNFKEQ. V shed 0 bases, J shed 1 base, and the junction held 10 bases outside the gene matches. CDR3 in amino acids: CASSQDPPLGQVNTGELFF. The CDR3 region has the DNA TGTGCCAGCAGCCAAGATCCTCCTCTGGGACAGGTGAACACCGGGGAGCTGTTTTTT.

The chain uses TRBV7-9 and TRBJ2-1; no clear D gene. The germline V gene encodes CDR1 SEHNR and CDR2 FQNEAQ (reference sequence). The ends were cut back, 4 bases at V and 7 bases at J, with 8 bases in the middle. The length of the CDR3 is 12 residues. The CDR3 DNA is TGTGCCAGCAGCTCATCTATGAATGAGCAGTTCTTC. This encodes CASSSSMNEQFF.

The chain carries TRBV7-8 and TRBJ1-6, with 8 bases lining up with TRBD1. Trimming took 5 bases from V and 8 from J; bases not matched to a gene: 5. Germline assignment: CDR1 SGHVS and CDR2 FQNEAQ. CDR3 length: 14 amino acids. CDR3 protein: CASSLRGPDSPLHF. As DNA, the CDR3 is TGTGCCAGCAGCCTCAGGGGGCCAGATTCACCCCTCCACTTT. Drawing the rest from reference TRBV7-8 and TRBJ1-6, the complete variable domain is GAGVSQSPRYKVAKRGQDVALRCDPISGHVSLFWYQQALGQGPEFLTYFQNEAQLDKSGLPSDRFFAERPEGSVSTLKIQRTQQEDSAVYLCASSLRGPDSPLHFGNGTRLTVT.

In this sample, this clone turned up a few times. V and J are TRBV30 and TRBJ1-1; D remains unclear. The CDR3 length is 13 residues. Between the trimmed V and J ends, which lost 4 bases and 11 bases, there was a span of 20 bases. In germline, CDR1 is GTSNPN, CDR2 SVGIG (reference sequence). The CDR3 nucleotides are TGTGCCTGGATTTATTCCCTCGAGAACGGGGCTTTCTTT. This sequence encodes CAWIYSLENGAFF.

The V and J genes are TRBV9 and TRBJ2-3; unclear D gene. Germline CDR1 reads SGDLS; CDR2 reads YYNGEE. V lost 0 bases to trimming and J lost 0 bases, with 5 bases between them. CDR3 size: 14 residues. CDR3 sequence: CASSVDTSTDTQYF. Written as DNA, the CDR3 is TGTGCCAGCAGCGTAGATACTAGCACAGATACGCAGTATTTT.

The chain employs TRBV7-2 and TRBJ2-7, with D maybe TRBD1 (5 bases). The CDR3 runs to 11 residues. Germline V gene sequence: CDR1 SGHTA, CDR2 FQGNSA. Trimming stripped 11 bases from V and 1 base from J, with 9 bases between. Here the CDR3 reads CASKGSYEQYF. The DNA for the CDR3 is TGTGCCTCAAAGGGGTCCTACGAGCAGTACTTC.

CDR3 protein: CASSFGRSYEQYF. DNA of the CDR3: TGTGCCAGCAGCTTCGGGCGGTCCTACGAGCAGTACTTC. The chain combines TRBV13 with TRBJ2-7; D call uncertain. Per the germline V gene, CDR1 is PRHDT and CDR2 is FYEKMQ (reference sequence). The V end was cut by 3 bases, the J end by 1 base, with 7 bases between. The CDR3 is 13 residues long. Full variable domain (outside the CDR3, taken from reference TRBV13 and TRBJ2-7): AAGVIQSPRHLIKEKRETATLKCYPIPRHDTVYWYQQGPGQDPQFLISFYEKMQSDKGSIPDRFSAQQFSDYHSELNMSSLELGDSALYFCASSFGRSYEQYFGPGTRLTVT.

V usage is TRBV28 and J usage is TRBJ2-1; perhaps D is TRBD1 or TRBD2 (6 bases each). The CDR3 loop spans 15 amino acids. Germline V gene sequence: CDR1 MDHEN, CDR2 SYDVKM. Trimming removed 1 base at V and 7 bases at J, with 14 bases between. CDR3 in DNA: TGTGCCAGCAGTTTATACCGGGGGCGGATGAATGAGCAGTTCTTC. Translation: CASSLYRGRMNEQFF.

The V gene is TRBV27, the J gene TRBJ1-5, with a tentative D call TRBD1 (5 bases). CDR3 length: 15 residues. The germline CDR1 and CDR2 sequences are MNHEY and SMNVEV (reference sequence). Trimming removed 2 bases from V and 1 base from J, with 9 bases in between. The CDR3 sequence: CASSLVQGSNQPQHF. The DNA for the CDR3 is TGTGCCAGCAGTTTAGTGCAGGGAAGCAATCAGCCCCAGCATTTT.

The chain joins TRBV6-6 to TRBJ1-2, with 7 bases that match TRBD1. The CDR3 extends over 14 amino acids. Per germline, CDR1 MNHNY and CDR2 SVGAGI (reference sequence). Losses at the gene ends were 4 bases for V and 8 bases for J; bases not matched to a gene: 10. The DNA of the CDR3 is TGTGCCAGCAGTTGGAAAGGGGGCGTAATGGGCTACACCTTC. It encodes CASSWKGGVMGYTF.

This chain joins TRBV4-3 and TRBJ2-7; D is perhaps TRBD1 (5 bases). This CDR3 has 15 residues. Deletions cut 0 bases from V and 0 bases from J, with 9 bases between. Per germline, CDR1 LGHNA and CDR2 YSLEER. The chain's CDR3 is CASSQEWQGSYEQYF. In nucleotides, the CDR3 is TGCGCCAGCAGCCAAGAGTGGCAGGGCTCCTACGAGCAGTACTTC.

This clone was detected only once. This chain connects TRBV4-1 to TRBJ2-7; possibly TRBD2 for D (6 bases). The length of the CDR3 is 16 residues. With 1 base removed from V and 4 bases from J, the gap between germline ends came to 17 bases. Germline CDR1 is MGHRA and CDR2 is YSYEKL. CDR3 sequence: CASSQAVGSSRYEQYF. The CDR3 DNA reads TGCGCCAGCAGCCAAGCAGTCGGGAGCTCCCGGTACGAGCAGTACTTC.